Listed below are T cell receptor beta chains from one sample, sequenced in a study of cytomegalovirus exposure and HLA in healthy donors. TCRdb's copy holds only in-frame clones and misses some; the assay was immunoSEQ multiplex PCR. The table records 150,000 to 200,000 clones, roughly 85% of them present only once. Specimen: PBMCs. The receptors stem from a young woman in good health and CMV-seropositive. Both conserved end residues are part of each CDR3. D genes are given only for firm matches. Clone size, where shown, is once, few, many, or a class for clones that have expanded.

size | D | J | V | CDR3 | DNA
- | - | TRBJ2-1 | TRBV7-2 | CASSYGLWTNDNEQFF | TGTGCCAGCAGTTATGGACTTTGGACTAACGACAATGAGCAGTTCTTC
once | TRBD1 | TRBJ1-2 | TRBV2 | CASSLDRGRYGYTF | TGTGCCAGCAGTCTGGACAGGGGCCGATATGGCTACACCTTC
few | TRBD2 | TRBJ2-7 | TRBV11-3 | CASSPPLAGYEQYF | TGTGCCAGCAGCCCACCGTTAGCGGGCTACGAGCAGTACTTC
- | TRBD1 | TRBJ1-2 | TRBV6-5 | CASSFNRGPWGYTF | TGTGCCAGCAGTTTTAACAGGGGTCCGTGGGGCTACACCTTC
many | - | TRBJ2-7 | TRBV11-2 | CASSMATDYEQYF | TGTGCCAGCAGTATGGCAACCGACTACGAGCAGTACTTC
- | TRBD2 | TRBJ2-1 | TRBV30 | CARGAGGHVDPNEQFF | TGTGCCCGGGGCGCGGGAGGGCATGTTGATCCCAATGAGCAGTTCTTC
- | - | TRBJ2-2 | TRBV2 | CASSAGDTGELFF | TGTGCCAGCAGCGCAGGGGACACCGGGGAGCTGTTTTTT
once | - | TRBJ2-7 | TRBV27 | CASSSIQGHSYEQYF | TGTGCCAGCAGTTCCATACAGGGTCATTCCTACGAGCAGTACTTC
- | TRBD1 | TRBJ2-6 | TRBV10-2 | CASSSGTGVGGANVLTF | TGCGCCAGCAGTTCCGGGACAGGGGTGGGTGGGGCCAACGTCCTGACTTTC
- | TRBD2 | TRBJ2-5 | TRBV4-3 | CASSGNGSGDQETQYF | TGCGCCAGCAGCGGGAATGGTAGCGGGGACCAAGAGACCCAGTACTTC
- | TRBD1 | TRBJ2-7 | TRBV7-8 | CASSLPRRGPYEQYF | TGTGCCAGCAGCTTACCCCGCAGGGGGCCCTACGAGCAGTACTTC
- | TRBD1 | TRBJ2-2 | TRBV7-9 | CASSLQGANTGELFF | TGTGCCAGCAGTCTACAGGGGGCGAACACCGGGGAGCTGTTTTTT
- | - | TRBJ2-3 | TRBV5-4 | CASYPLAGALTDTQYF | TGTGCCAGCTACCCGCTGGCGGGCGCCCTCACAGATACGCAGTATTTT
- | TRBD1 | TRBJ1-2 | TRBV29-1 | CSVEFTGGDGYTF | TGCAGCGTTGAATTTACAGGGGGCGACGGCTACACCTTC
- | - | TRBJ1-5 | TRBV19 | CASSIYGQPQHF | TGTGCCAGTAGTATTTACGGTCAGCCCCAGCATTTT
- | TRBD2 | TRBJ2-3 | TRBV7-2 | CASSRTSGGADTQYF | TGTGCCAGCAGCCGGACTAGCGGGGGGGCAGATACGCAGTATTTT
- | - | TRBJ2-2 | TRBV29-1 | CSVGLYTGELFF | TGCAGCGTTGGTCTATACACCGGGGAGCTGTTTTTT
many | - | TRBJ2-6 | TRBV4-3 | CASSQDGTSGANVLTF | TGCGCCAGCAGCCAAGATGGGACATCTGGGGCCAACGTCCTGACTTTC
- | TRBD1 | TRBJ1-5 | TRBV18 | CASSRTGGGNQPQHF | TGTGCCAGCTCAAGGACAGGGGGCGGTAATCAGCCCCAGCATTTT
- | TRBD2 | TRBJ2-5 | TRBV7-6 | CASSLAISGGGLETQYF | TGTGCCAGCAGCTTAGCGATTAGCGGGGGTGGATTGGAGACCCAGTACTTC
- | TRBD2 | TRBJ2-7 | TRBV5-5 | CASSPLAGGPLHEQYF | TGTGCCAGCAGCCCGTTAGCGGGAGGCCCTCTCCACGAGCAGTACTTC
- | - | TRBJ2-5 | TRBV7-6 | CASSRAAGETQYF | TGTGCCAGCAGTAGGGCGGCGGGGGAGACCCAGTACTTC
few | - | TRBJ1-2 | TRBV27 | CASSLLGSPNYGYTF | TGTGCCAGCAGTTTATTGGGGAGTCCAAACTATGGCTACACCTTC